The entry below gives a single T cell receptor (beta chain) sequence along with its context. The data belong to a study of T-cell memory formation after mild COVID-19. 5'RACE, which relied on constant-segment primers, yielded TCR alpha and TCR beta cDNA libraries carrying sample barcodes and UMIs. Each CDR3 protein is one row after TCRdb ran MiXCR on the 5' RACE reads. Of around 320,000 distinct CDR3 sequences listed, 14% were seen once; the top ten hold 21%. Germline lookup yields CDR1 SGHTA and CDR2 FQGNSA. The CDR3 contains 17 residues. The V end was cut by 3 bases, the J end by 4 bases, with 18 bases between.

The chain uses TRBV7-2 and TRBJ2-2; D unclear. The sequence was obtained from a man aged 18 to 35 who had mild COVID-19 (a few samples of this study predate the infection). Cell type and time point are not known. Sequenced: PBMCs or a T cell subset sorted from them (not recorded which). The CDR3 protein is CASSFPLGYTSTGELFF. CDR3 DNA sequence: TGTGCCAGCAGCTTCCCTCTAGGCTACACCTCCACCGGGGAGCTGTTTTTT.